This T cell receptor (beta chain) appears in the sequencing data of a study of metastatic and nonmetastatic thyroid tumors. Whole-study context: Malignant and benign thyroid patients had repertoires compared in peripheral blood and tumor or nodule tissue.

Each patient came to thyroid surgery without any prior treatment (of any kind). With respect to this clone: Its target is not known.

Study-level results: Significantly higher TCR beta diversity was reportedly seen in malignant thyroid tumors than benign nodules, in blood and tumor.

Study processing details: The study's classifier, a distant-metastasis tool for papillary thyroid cancer, was built using CDR3 differences across clinicopathological groups. TCRdb reanalyzed the PCR reads via MiXCR. For this entry, the V and J calls and clone size follow TCRdb and not the study's own pipeline. The sample has about 59,000 clones, 15% to 20% seen once. CDR3 length: 14 residues. V lost 11 bases, J lost 2 bases, and 16 bases lay in between. CDR1 is SNHLY and CDR2 is FYNNEI in the germline V gene. The chain joins TRBV2 to TRBJ1-5, with D possibly being TRBD1 (6 bases). The receptor's source is a male donor with papillary thyroid cancer or a benign thyroid nodule (not recorded which). Some clones in this sample may be carry-over from other donors' samples. Sequences were obtained from blood. CDR3 protein: CAGGRGEGNQPQHF. CDR3 DNA sequence: TGTGCCGGAGGCAGGGGAGAGGGCAATCAGCCCCAGCATTTT.